A selection of T cell receptor beta chains follows, all from one sample in a study of blood T cell repertoires in COVID-19. The table came from immunoSEQ multiplex PCR; TCRdb's copy has only in-frame clones and leaves some out. The table lists 35,000 to 45,000 clones, approximately 90% of them singletons. The sequencing sample was made of peripheral blood. These receptors were taken from a man aged 50-60 years with active COVID-19. Each CDR3 is given with its conserved first and last residue. A D gene is named only where the DNA matches it firmly. Size values are once, few and many counts, or a class for expanded clones, and some rows have none.

D: NA; size: NA; V: TRBV24-1; J: TRBJ2-3; CDR3: CATSAPGSTDTQYF
D: TRBD1; size: NA; V: TRBV14; J: TRBJ1-1; CDR3: CASSQGQGARAFF
D: TRBD1; size: NA; V: TRBV3-1/TRBV3-2; J: TRBJ1-1; CDR3: CASSLRTTGNIEAFF
D: NA; size: NA; V: TRBV9; J: TRBJ1-2; CDR3: CASTGSFYGYTF
D: NA; size: NA; V: TRBV27; J: TRBJ2-7; CDR3: CASSYRAAYEQYF
D: NA; size: NA; V: TRBV28; J: TRBJ2-1; CDR3: CASSLTEQFF
D: TRBD1; size: NA; V: TRBV30; J: TRBJ1-2; CDR3: CAWSVGDRSFYGYTF
D: TRBD2; size: NA; V: TRBV19; J: TRBJ2-2; CDR3: CASSLGLAGAGELFF
D: TRBD1; size: NA; V: TRBV7-8; J: TRBJ1-3; CDR3: CASSNRQGAAGNTIYF
D: NA; size: NA; V: TRBV11-2; J: TRBJ2-7; CDR3: CASSLDTWDFNYEQYF
D: TRBD1; size: NA; V: TRBV6-5; J: TRBJ1-6; CDR3: CASSTGQGNSPLHF
D: NA; size: NA; V: TRBV7-9; J: TRBJ2-6; CDR3: CASSLGAAGGANVLTF
D: NA; size: few; V: TRBV6-4; J: TRBJ1-5; CDR3: CASSDLVRPTNAQHF